This TCR beta chain was sequenced for a study of control samples from healthy donors and cancer patients. Libraries were prepared by immunoSEQ multiplex PCR; TCRdb keeps only in-frame clonotypes and omits some of them. Among approximately 120,000 clones, about 90% were seen once, and the ten largest hold roughly 1.9%. This clonotype originated in a man younger than 35 in good health. The sample taken for sequencing was blood.

The CDR3 protein is CASSGKVASGKARYEQYF. CDR3 DNA sequence: TGTGCCAGCAGCGGAAAGGTGGCTAGCGGGAAGGCCCGTTACGAGCAGTACTTC. This chain links TRBV7-6 with TRBJ2-7; TRBD2 aligns across 9 bases. The CDR3 spans 18 residues. Germline-derived CDR1 and CDR2 are SGHVS and FNYEAQ. Trimming cost V 5 bases and J 4 bases; bases outside gene matches: 18. The full variable domain, completed using reference TRBV7-6 and TRBJ2-7, is GAGVSQSPRYKVTKRGQDVALRCDPISGHVSLYWYRQALGQGPEFLTYFNYEAQQDKSGLPNDRFSAERPEGSISTLTIQRTEQRDSAMYRCASSGKVASGKARYEQYFGPGTRLTVT.